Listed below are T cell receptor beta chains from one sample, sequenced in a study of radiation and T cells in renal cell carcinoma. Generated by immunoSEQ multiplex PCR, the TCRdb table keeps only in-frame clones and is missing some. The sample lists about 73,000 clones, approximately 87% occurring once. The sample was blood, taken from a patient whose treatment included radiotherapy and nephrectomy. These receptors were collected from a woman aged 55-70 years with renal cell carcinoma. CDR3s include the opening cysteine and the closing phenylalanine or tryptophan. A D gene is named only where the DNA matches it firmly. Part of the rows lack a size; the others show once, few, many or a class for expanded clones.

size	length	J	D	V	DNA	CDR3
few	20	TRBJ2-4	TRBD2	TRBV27	TGTGCCAGCAGTTTAAGGGGTAGCGGGGCCAGGAGGGTGGACAAAAACATTCAGTACTTC	CASSLRGSGARRVDKNIQYF
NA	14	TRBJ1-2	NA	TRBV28	TGTGCCAGCAGCCAAGGAGGAGGGTACTATGGCTACACCTTC	CASSQGGGYYGYTF
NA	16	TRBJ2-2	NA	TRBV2	TGTGCCAGCAGTGAAGTCGGGGACGCGAACACCGGGGAGCTGTTTTTT	CASSEVGDANTGELFF
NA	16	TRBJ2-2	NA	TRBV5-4	TGTGCCAGCAGAAAGGACAGCCAGGCGATCACCGGGGAGCTGTTTTTT	CASRKDSQAITGELFF
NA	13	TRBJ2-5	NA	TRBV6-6	TGTGCCAGCAGTTACGGTAACGGGGAGACCCAGTACTTC	CASSYGNGETQYF
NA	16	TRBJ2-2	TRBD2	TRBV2	TGTGCCAGCAGGGGTCAGCTAGCGGGAGCGAACGGGGAGCTGTTTTTT	CASRGQLAGANGELFF
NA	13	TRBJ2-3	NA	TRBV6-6	TGTGCCAGCAGTTACGGTGTCCCAGATACGCAGTATTTT	CASSYGVPDTQYF
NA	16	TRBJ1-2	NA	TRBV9	TGTGCCAGCAGCGTAGAATTTCTGGCAGGGCGGTATGGCTACACCTTC	CASSVEFLAGRYGYTF
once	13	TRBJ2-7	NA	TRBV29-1	TGCAGCGTCGGAATGAGAGCGAACTACGAGCAGTACTTC	CSVGMRANYEQYF
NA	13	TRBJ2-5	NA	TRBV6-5	TGTGCCAGCAGTTTGTACCTGGGAGAGACCCAGTACTTC	CASSLYLGETQYF
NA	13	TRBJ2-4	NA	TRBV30	TGTGCCTGGAGTGTCCTCAGTAGGGACATTCAGTACTTC	CAWSVLSRDIQYF
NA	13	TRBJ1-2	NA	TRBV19	TGTGCCAGTAGTATCTCCTACCCACGTGGCTACACCTTC	CASSISYPRGYTF
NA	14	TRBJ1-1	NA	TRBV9	TGTGCCAGCAGCGTAGAGGGCCGAGCCACTGAAGCTTTCTTT	CASSVEGRATEAFF
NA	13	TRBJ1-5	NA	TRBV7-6	TGTGCCAGCAGCGTAGGACAGTATCAGCCCCAGCATTTT	CASSVGQYQPQHF
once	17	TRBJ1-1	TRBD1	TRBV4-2	TGTGCCAGCAGCCAAGCGTTTTCGGACAGGGCGGGGACTGAAGCTTTCTTT	CASSQAFSDRAGTEAFF
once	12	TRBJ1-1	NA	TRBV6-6	TGTGCCAGCACCGGACAGCACACTGAAGCTTTCTTT	CASTGQHTEAFF
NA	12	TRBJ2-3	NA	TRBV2	TGTGCCAGCAGGGGGACCGCAGATACGCAGTATTTT	CASRGTADTQYF
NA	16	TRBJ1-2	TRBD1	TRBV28	TGTGCCAGCACCAGAACACAGGGGCGTAACTACTATGGCTACACCTTC	CASTRTQGRNYYGYTF
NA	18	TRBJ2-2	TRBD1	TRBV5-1	TGCGCCAGCAGCCCAACGACCGGGACAGGGGGAAGAACCGGGGAGCTGTTTTTT	CASSPTTGTGGRTGELFF
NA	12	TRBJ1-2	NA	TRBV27	TGTGCCAGCAGTGCAACAGGGAATGGCTACACCTTC	CASSATGNGYTF
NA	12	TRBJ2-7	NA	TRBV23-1	TGCGCCAGCAGTCAACTCTCGTACGAGCAGTACTTC	CASSQLSYEQYF
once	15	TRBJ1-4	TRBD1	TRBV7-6	TGTGCCAGCAGCAGAACCCGGGACAGGGGGGAAAAACTGTTTTTT	CASSRTRDRGEKLFF
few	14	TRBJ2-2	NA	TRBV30	TGTGCCTGGAGTTTACACAGTGGGGGGAGGGAGCTGTTTTTT	CAWSLHSGGRELFF
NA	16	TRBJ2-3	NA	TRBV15	TGTGCCACCAGCAGAGAGATCCCAACAGTCCGGGCGTCGCAGTATTTT	CATSREIPTVRASQYF
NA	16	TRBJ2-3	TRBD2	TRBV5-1	TGCGCCAGCAGCTTGGAGGGACTAGCGGGAGCAGATACGCAGTATTTT	CASSLEGLAGADTQYF
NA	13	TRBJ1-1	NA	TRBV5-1	TGCGCCAGCAGCTTCGGACAAAACACTGAAGCTTTCTTT	CASSFGQNTEAFF
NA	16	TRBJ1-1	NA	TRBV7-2	TGTGCCAGCAGCTTAGTTGCAGGGAAGGTTGGGTGGGAAGCTTTCTTT	CASSLVAGKVGWEAFF
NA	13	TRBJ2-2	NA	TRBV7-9	TGTGCCAGCAGCTTCGGACACCCCGGGGAGCTGTTTTTT	CASSFGHPGELFF
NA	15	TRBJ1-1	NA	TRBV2	TGTGCCAGCAGTGAAGTAGGGGATCGAGGCACTGAAGCTTTCTTT	CASSEVGDRGTEAFF
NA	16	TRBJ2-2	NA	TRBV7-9	TGTGCCAGCTTCCATCGTGACGGTGTCCAAGGAAGGGAGCTGTTTTTT	CASFHRDGVQGRELFF
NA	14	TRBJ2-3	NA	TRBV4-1	TGCGCCAGCAGCCAAGTTGTAGGCACAGATACGCAGTATTTT	CASSQVVGTDTQYF
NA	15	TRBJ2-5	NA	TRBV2	TGTGCCAGCAGAGCCCTTCCTGACTTATCGGGGGAGCAGTACTTC	CASRALPDLSGEQYF
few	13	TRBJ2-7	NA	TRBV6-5	TGTGCTGGGGGTGGGGAGAGCTCCTACGAGCAGTACTTC	CAGGGESSYEQYF
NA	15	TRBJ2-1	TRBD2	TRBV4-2	TGTGCCAGCAGCCAAGACAGCGGGAGGGAGAATGAGCAGTTCTTC	CASSQDSGRENEQFF
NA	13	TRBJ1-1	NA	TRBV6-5	TGTGCCAGCAGCCGGGGGTTGAACACTGAAGCTTTCTTT	CASSRGLNTEAFF
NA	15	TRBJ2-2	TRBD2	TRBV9	TGTGCCAGCAGCTACCTCGCTGGGGGGGCCGGGGAGCTGTTTTTT	CASSYLAGGAGELFF
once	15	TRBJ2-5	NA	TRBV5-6	TGTGCCAGCAGCTTCGGCAGGGCGGGCCAAGAGACCCAGTACTTC	CASSFGRAGQETQYF
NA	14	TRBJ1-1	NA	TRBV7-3	TGTGCCAGCAGCTTACGGACTGATAACACTGAAGCTTTCTTT	CASSLRTDNTEAFF
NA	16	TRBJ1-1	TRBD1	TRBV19	TGTGCCAGTAGAAAAGGGACAGGGGGGTTCAGTACTGAAGCTTTCTTT	CASRKGTGGFSTEAFF
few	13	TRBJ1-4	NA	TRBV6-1	TGTGGAAGCACTCCCGGGTTCAACGAAAAACTGTTTTTT	CGSTPGFNEKLFF
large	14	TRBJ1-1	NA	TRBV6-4	TGTGCCAGCAGTGCGGACAGCGCGAACACTGAAGCTTTCTTT	CASSADSANTEAFF
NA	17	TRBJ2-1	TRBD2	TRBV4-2	TGTGCCAGCAGCCATGGTGGGATAGCGGGGGCCTACAATGAGCAGTTCTTC	CASSHGGIAGAYNEQFF